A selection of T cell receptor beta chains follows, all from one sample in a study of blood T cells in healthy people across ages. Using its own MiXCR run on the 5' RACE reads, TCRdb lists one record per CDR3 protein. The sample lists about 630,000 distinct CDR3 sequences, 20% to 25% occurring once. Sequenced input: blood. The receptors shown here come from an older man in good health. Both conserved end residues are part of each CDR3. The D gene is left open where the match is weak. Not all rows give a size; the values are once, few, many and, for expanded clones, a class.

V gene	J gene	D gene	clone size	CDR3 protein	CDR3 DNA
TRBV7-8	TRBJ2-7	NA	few	CASSSPGTVTYEQYF	TGTGCCAGCAGCTCCCCCGGGACGGTGACCTACGAGCAGTACTTC
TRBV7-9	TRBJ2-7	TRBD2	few	CASSHGRQASGPLQYF	TGTGCCAGCAGCCACGGTCGTCAGGCTAGCGGGCCATTGCAGTACTTC
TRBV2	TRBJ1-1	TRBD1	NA	CASSADRVEAFF	TGTGCCAGCAGCGCCGACAGGGTTGAAGCTTTCTTT
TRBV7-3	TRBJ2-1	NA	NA	CASSLRKSGSGEQFF	TGTGCCAGCAGTCTGCGGAAGTCGGGCTCAGGTGAGCAGTTCTTC
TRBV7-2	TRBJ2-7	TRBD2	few	CASSLRTSGTEQYF	TGTGCCAGCAGCTTAAGGACTAGCGGGACCGAGCAGTACTTC
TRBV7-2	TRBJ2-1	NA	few	CASTQRASLFF	TGTGCCAGCACCCAGAGGGCTAGCCTATTCTTC
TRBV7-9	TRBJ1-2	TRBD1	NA	CASSSGQGRYGYTF	TGTGCCAGCAGCTCCGGACAGGGGAGGTATGGCTACACCTTC
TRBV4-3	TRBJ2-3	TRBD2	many	CASSQGGLAGTDTQYF	TGCGCCAGCAGCCAAGGCGGACTAGCGGGCACAGATACGCAGTATTTT
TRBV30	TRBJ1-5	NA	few	CAWSVPGAWQPQHF	TGTGCCTGGAGTGTACCAGGGGCTTGGCAGCCCCAGCATTTT
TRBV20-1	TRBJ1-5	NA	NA	CSAPRAGTQGNQPQHF	TGCAGTGCTCCTCGGGCCGGGACCCAAGGGAATCAGCCCCAGCATTTT
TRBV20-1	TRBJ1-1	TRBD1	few	CSARDQTGSTNTEAFF	TGCAGCGCTAGAGACCAGACAGGGAGTACGAACACTGAAGCTTTCTTT
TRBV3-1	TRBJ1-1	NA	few	CASSQGYGGSSNTEAFF	TGTGCCAGCAGCCAAGGTTATGGGGGATCCTCAAACACTGAAGCTTTCTTT
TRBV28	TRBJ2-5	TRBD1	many	CASNQGARETQYF	TGTGCCAGCAATCAGGGGGCCCGAGAGACCCAGTACTTC
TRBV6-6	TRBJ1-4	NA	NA	CASSYSSDTNDKLLF	TGTGCCAGCAGTTACTCGAGTGATACTAATGACAAACTGCTTTTT
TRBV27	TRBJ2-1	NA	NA	CASGSPAKGSFDEQFF	TGTGCCAGCGGTTCTCCCGCGAAGGGGTCCTTCGATGAGCAGTTCTTC
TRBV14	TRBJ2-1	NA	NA	CASSQGPGQACNEQFF	TGTGCCAGCAGCCAGGGTCCGGGGCAGGCGTGCAATGAGCAGTTCTTC
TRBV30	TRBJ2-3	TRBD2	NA	CAWAGDKGDTQYF	TGTGCCTGGGCGGGAGATAAGGGAGATACGCAGTATTTT
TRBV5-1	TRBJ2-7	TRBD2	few	CASFPGLAGDEQYF	TGCGCCAGCTTCCCGGGACTAGCGGGAGACGAGCAGTACTTC
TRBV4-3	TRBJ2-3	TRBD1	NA	CASSISTGGPTDTQYF	TGCGCCAGCAGCATCAGCACAGGGGGACCCACAGATACGCAGTATTTT
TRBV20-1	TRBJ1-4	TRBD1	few	CSAPDRDEKLFF	TGCAGTGCCCCCGACAGGGACGAAAAACTGTTTTTT
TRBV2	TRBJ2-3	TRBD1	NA	CASSQGQGYTQYF	TGTGCCAGCAGTCAGGGACAGGGATATACGCAGTATTTT
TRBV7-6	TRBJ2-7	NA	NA	CASSLQPGIPLEQYF	TGTGCCAGCAGCCTCCAACCGGGAATTCCCCTCGAGCAGTACTTC
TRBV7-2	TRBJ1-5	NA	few	CASSERWGNQPQHF	TGTGCCAGCAGCGAAAGATGGGGCAATCAGCCCCAGCATTTT
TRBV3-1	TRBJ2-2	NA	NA	CASSRLLGGGNTGELFF	TGTGCCAGCAGCCGCTTATTGGGAGGCGGGAACACCGGGGAGCTGTTTTTT
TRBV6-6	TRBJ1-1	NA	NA	CASSYSAGRTEAFF	TGTGCCAGCAGTTACTCGGCGGGTCGGACTGAAGCTTTCTTT
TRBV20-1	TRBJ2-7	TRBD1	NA	CSAKTGGPYEQYF	TGCAGTGCAAAGACAGGGGGGCCCTACGAGCAGTACTTC
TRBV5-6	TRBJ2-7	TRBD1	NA	CASSFGTGGFSYEQYF	TGTGCCAGCAGCTTCGGGACAGGGGGCTTTTCCTACGAGCAGTACTTC
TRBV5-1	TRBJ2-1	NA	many	CASSLGLAGEQFF	TGCGCCAGCAGCTTGGGGCTAGCAGGCGAGCAGTTCTTC
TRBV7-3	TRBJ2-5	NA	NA	CASSSRQGGGETQYF	TGTGCCAGCAGCTCCAGACAGGGAGGGGGAGAGACCCAGTACTTC
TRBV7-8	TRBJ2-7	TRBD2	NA	CASSLAGRTSAYEQYF	TGTGCCAGCAGCTTAGCGGGGAGGACTAGCGCCTACGAGCAGTACTTC
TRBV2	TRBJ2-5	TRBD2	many	CASSWRKAGDQETQYF	TGTGCCAGCAGCTGGAGAAAAGCGGGGGACCAAGAGACCCAGTACTTC